These T cell receptor beta chains were read from a single sample in a study of blood T cell repertoires in COVID-19. TCRdb's table, derived via immunoSEQ multiplex PCR, lists solely in-frame clones and lacks some. The sample holds around 70,000 clones, roughly three quarters seen once. Sample: peripheral blood. Receptors originate from a human donor in a cohort sampled during active COVID-19. Each CDR3 is given with its conserved first and last residue.

V	J	CDR3
TRBV6-5	TRBJ2-5	CASRQQGAETQYF
TRBV2	TRBJ2-5	CASSGRLAVQETQYF
TRBV6-1	TRBJ1-2	CASKGSGLKGYTF
TRBV7-2	TRBJ2-5	CASSQRASGETQYF
TRBV24-1	TRBJ2-1	CATSDLPRGAYNEQFF
TRBV18	TRBJ2-5	CASSPPAGGRETQYF
TRBV12-5	TRBJ2-1	CASGIGGLSYNEQFF
TRBV7-6	TRBJ1-1	CASSLGAGGNTEAFF
TRBV6-2/TRBV6-3	TRBJ2-5	CASSTPRTGGKETQYF
TRBV19	TRBJ2-2	CASSIKLPGELFF
TRBV12-5	TRBJ1-2	CASGSGRGGYTF
TRBV11-1	TRBJ2-7	CASSLGLAAYEQYF
TRBV24-1	TRBJ2-2	CATSIAITGELFF
TRBV7-9	TRBJ1-4	CASSLGPRWDRIEKLFF
TRBV25-1	TRBJ2-3	CASSVGPGRTQYF
TRBV24-1	TRBJ2-3	CATSPGTDTQYF
TRBV6-5	TRBJ2-3	CASMQLLSTDTQYF
TRBV24-1	TRBJ1-1	CATSGTGMNTEAFF
TRBV7-6	TRBJ1-3	CASSLQGSSGNTIYF
TRBV28	TRBJ1-4	CASSRGQGAYNEKLFF
TRBV5-6	TRBJ2-3	CASSLAGLAGGLTDTQYF
TRBV30	TRBJ1-2	CAWSVRGDGGYTF
TRBV28	TRBJ2-3	CASSSGLARVILGTQYF
TRBV5-6	TRBJ1-2	CASSPGTGTRYGYTF
TRBV24-1	TRBJ2-3	CATSVPGLAASADTQYF
TRBV6-6	TRBJ1-6	CASKYPLGGTNSPLHF
TRBV28	TRBJ2-1	CASTPGTGMDEQFF
TRBV18	TRBJ2-7	CASSPQVSYEQYF
TRBV11-2	TRBJ1-5	CASSPDRNQPQHF
TRBV6-5	TRBJ2-5	CASRESGGAETQYF
TRBV24-1	TRBJ2-1	CATSDRGSDYNEQFF
TRBV29-1	TRBJ1-1	CSVVEGVGTEAFF
TRBV18	TRBJ1-5	CASSPGTGGQPQHF
TRBV7-6	TRBJ2-3	CASSLGTGGADTQYF
TRBV18	TRBJ1-2	CASSPSAPGGYGYTF
TRBV7-9	TRBJ2-5	CASSPRSGGVETQYF
TRBV7-3	TRBJ1-6	CASSYTPGQTYNSPLHF
TRBV20-1	TRBJ2-7	CSGKTTYEQYF
TRBV4-3	TRBJ2-2	CASSQDRVAGALNTGELFF
TRBV6-2/TRBV6-3	TRBJ1-4	CASSPGTEDPTNEKLFF
TRBV24-1	TRBJ1-5	CATRYQGIYGNQPQHF
TRBV9	TRBJ1-5	CASSDKTGRGQPQHF
TRBV27	TRBJ2-1	CASSVGPLEAEQFF
TRBV5-6	TRBJ1-2	CASSFAPDEGYTF
TRBV29-1	TRBJ2-7	CSVVTAYEQYF
TRBV10-3	TRBJ2-3	CAISELAGEFTDTQYF
TRBV7-9	TRBJ2-2	CASSRLVTEHTGELFF
TRBV30	TRBJ1-1	CAWSVQGAVKAFF
TRBV4-3	TRBJ1-2	CASSQVGAGDGYTF
TRBV24-1	TRBJ2-3	CATSGVAGGSDTQYF
TRBV7-3	TRBJ2-5	CASSVSGGPRETQYF
TRBV30	TRBJ1-1	CACHGQGVTEAFF
TRBV9	TRBJ1-6	CASSVGGGANSPLHF
TRBV7-2	TRBJ2-7	CASSLMRSSYEQYF
TRBV7-8	TRBJ2-5	CASSIRLAGEETQYF